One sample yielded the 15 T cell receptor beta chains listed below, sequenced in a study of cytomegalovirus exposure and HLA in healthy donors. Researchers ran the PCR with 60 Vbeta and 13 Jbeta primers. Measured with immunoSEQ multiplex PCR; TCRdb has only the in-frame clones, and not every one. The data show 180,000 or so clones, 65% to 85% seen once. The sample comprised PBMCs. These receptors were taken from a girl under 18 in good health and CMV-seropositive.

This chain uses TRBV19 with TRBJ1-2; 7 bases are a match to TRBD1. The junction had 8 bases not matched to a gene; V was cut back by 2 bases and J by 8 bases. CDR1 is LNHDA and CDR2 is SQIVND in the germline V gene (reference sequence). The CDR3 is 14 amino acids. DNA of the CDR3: TGTGCCAGTAGTATAAAAAAGGGGGCAGGAGGCTACACCTTC. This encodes CASSIKKGAGGYTF.

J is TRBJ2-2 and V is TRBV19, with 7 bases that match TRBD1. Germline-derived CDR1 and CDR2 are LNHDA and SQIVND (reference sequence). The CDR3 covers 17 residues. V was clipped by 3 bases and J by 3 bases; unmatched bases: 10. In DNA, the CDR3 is TGTGCCAGTAGTATCCCCTTTGACAGGGCGGACACCGGGGAGCTGTTTTTT. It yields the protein CASSIPFDRADTGELFF.

This CDR3 is CASSRGQGAFNEQFF. The CDR3 DNA follows: TGTGCCAGCAGCCGGGGACAGGGGGCCTTCAATGAGCAGTTCTTC. The chain joins TRBV6-5 to TRBJ2-1, with TRBD1 matching 12 bases. The CDR3 consists of 15 residues. Germline V CDR1 and CDR2: MNHEY, SVGAGI. V was clipped by 6 bases and J by 6 bases; unmatched bases: 6.

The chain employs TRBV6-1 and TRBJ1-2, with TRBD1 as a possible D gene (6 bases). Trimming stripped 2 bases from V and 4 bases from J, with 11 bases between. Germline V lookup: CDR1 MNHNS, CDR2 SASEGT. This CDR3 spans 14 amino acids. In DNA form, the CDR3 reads TGTGCCAGCAGTGAATCTCTCAGGGGCTATGGCTACACCTTC. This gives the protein CASSESLRGYGYTF.

CDR3 coding DNA: TGCAGCCTATCTGCGGGAGGGCCCACAGATACGCAGTATTTT. Encoded protein: CSLSAGGPTDTQYF. V gene TRBV29-1 combines with J gene TRBJ2-3; 9 positions agree with TRBD2. The ends lost 8 bases at V and 2 bases at J; junction bases unmatched: 8. The germline gives CDR1 SQVTM, CDR2 ANQGSEA. CDR3 length equals 14 residues.

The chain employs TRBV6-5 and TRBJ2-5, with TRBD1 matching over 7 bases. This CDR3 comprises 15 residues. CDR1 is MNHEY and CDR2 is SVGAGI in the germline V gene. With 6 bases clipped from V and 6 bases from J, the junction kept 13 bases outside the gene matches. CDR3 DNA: TGTGCCAGCAGCCTCGTTGTAGGGGGCGCAAAGACCCAGTACTTC. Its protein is CASSLVVGGAKTQYF.

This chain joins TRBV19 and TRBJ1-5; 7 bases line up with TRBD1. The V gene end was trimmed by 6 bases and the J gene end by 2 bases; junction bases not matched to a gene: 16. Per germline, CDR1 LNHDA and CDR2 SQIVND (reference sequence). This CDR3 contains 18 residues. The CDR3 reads CASRRQGMGNFGNQPQHF. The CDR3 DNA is TGTGCCAGTAGACGACAGGGAATGGGGAACTTTGGCAATCAGCCCCAGCATTTT.

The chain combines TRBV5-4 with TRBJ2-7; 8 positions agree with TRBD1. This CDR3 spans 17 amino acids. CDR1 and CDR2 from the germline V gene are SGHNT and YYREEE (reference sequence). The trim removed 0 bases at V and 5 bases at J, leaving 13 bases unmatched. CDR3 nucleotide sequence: TGTGCCAGCAGCTTGGGGACAGGGCAAACTTCATGGGACGAGCAGTACTTC. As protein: CASSLGTGQTSWDEQYF.

In DNA, the CDR3 is TGTTCAGGGGATGCTACCCTATTATCCTACAATGAGCAGTTCTTC. Translation: CSGDATLLSYNEQFF. This chain connects TRBV30 to TRBJ2-1; D is perhaps TRBD1 (6 bases). This CDR3 spans 15 amino acids. Germline V lookup: CDR1 GTSNPN, CDR2 SVGIG (reference sequence).

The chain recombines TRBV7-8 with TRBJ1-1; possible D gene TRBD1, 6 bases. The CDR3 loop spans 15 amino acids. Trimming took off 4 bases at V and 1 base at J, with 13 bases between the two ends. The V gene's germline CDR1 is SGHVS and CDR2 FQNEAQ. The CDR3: CASSSVGGANTEAFF. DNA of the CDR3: TGTGCCAGCAGCTCAGTGGGGGGGGCGAACACTGAAGCTTTCTTT.

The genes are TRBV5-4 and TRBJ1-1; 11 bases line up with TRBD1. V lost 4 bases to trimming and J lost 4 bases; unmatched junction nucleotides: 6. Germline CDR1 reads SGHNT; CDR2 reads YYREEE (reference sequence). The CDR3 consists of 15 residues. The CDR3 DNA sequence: TGTGCCAGCAGCCCGGACAGGGGGCCGGGCACTGAAGCTTTCTTT. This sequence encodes CASSPDRGPGTEAFF.

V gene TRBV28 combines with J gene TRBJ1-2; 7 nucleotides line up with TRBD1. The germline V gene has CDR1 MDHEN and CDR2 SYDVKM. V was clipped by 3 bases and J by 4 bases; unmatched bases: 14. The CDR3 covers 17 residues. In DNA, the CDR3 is TGTGCCAGCAGTTTGTTTCGGGACGCCTCAGGGGGCTATGGCTACACCTTC. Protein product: CASSLFRDASGGYGYTF.

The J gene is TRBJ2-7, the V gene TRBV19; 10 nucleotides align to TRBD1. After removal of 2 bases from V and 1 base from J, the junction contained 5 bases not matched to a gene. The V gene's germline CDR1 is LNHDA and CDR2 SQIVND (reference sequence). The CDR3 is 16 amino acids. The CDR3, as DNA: TGTGCCAGTAGTATAAGTCTGGGACAGGGGTCCTACGAGCAGTACTTC. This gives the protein CASSISLGQGSYEQYF.

The CDR3 loop reads CASSTGTSGSRVSYNEQFF. CDR3 in DNA: TGTGCCAGCAGCACTGGGACTAGCGGGAGTAGGGTCTCCTACAATGAGCAGTTCTTC. The chain is built from TRBV9 and TRBJ2-1, with 14 bases that match TRBD2. The germline V gene has CDR1 SGDLS and CDR2 YYNGEE. The CDR3 is made up of 19 amino acids. V lost 4 bases and J lost 0; bases outside the gene matches: 9.

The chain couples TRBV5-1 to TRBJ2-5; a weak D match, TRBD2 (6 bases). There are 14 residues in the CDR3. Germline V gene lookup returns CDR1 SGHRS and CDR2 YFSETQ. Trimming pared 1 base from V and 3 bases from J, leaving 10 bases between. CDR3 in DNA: TGCGCCAGCAGCTTGATGGCTAGCGAAGAGACCCAGTACTTC. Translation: CASSLMASEETQYF.